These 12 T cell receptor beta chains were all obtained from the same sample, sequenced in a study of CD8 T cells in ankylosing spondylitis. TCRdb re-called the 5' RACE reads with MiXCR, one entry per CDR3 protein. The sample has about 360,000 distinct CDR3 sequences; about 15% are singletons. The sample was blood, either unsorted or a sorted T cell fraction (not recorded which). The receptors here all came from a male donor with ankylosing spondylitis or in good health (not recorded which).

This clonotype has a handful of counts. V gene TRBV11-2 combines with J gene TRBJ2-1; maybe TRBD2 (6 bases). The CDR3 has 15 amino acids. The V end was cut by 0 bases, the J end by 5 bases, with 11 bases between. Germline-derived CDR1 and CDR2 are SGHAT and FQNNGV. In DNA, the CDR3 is TGTGCCAGCAGCTTAGAGGGAGGAGTCCACAATGAGCAGTTCTTC. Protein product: CASSLEGGVHNEQFF.

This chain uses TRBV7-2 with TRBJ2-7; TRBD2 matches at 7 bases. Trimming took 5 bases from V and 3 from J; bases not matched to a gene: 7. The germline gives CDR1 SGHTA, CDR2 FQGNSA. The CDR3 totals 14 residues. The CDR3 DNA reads TGTGCCAGCAGCAGGTGGGGCGGGGGCTACGAGCAGTACTTC. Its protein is CASSRWGGGYEQYF.

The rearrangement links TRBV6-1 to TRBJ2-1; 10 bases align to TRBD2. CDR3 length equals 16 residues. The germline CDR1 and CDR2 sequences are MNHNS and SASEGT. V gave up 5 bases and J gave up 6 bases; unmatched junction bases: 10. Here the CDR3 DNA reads TGTGCCAGCAGTAAAGAAGCGGGAGGGCCGGTCAATGAGCAGTTCTTC. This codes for CASSKEAGGPVNEQFF.

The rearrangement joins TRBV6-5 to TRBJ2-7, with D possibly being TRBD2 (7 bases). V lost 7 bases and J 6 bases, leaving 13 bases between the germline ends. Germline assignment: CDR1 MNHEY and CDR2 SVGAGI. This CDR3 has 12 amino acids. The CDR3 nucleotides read TGTGCCAGCACCCAGGGGAGGGGCGAGCAGTACTTC. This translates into CASTQGRGEQYF.

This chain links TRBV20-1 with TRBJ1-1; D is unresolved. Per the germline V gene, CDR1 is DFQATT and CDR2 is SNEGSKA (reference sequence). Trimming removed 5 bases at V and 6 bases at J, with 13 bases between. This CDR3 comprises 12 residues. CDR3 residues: CSAHKGLAEAFF. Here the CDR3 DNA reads TGCAGTGCTCATAAGGGATTAGCTGAAGCTTTCTTT.

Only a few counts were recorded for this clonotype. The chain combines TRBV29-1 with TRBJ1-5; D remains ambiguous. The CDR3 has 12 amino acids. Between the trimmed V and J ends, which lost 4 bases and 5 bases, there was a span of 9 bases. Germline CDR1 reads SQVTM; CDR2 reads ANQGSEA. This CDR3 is CSVGEPDQPQHF. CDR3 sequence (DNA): TGCAGCGTTGGGGAGCCTGATCAGCCCCAGCATTTT.

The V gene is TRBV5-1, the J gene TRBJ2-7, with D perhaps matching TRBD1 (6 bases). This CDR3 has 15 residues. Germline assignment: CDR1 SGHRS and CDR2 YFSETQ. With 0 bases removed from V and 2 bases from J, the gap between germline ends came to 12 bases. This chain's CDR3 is CASSLGQAIPYEQYF. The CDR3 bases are TGCGCCAGCAGCTTGGGACAGGCGATACCCTACGAGCAGTACTTC.

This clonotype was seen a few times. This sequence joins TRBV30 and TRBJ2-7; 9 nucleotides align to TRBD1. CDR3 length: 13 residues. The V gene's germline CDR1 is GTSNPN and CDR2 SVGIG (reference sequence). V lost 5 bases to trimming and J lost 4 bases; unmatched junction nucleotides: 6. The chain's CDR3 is CAWGGTGSYEQYF. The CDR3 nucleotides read TGTGCCTGGGGCGGGACAGGGAGTTACGAGCAGTACTTC. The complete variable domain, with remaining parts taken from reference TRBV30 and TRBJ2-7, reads SQTIHQWPATLVQPVGSPLSLECTVEGTSNPNLYWYRQAAGRGLQLLFYSVGIGQISSEVPQNLSASRPQDRQFILSSKKLLLSDSGFYLCAWGGTGSYEQYFGPGTRLTVT.

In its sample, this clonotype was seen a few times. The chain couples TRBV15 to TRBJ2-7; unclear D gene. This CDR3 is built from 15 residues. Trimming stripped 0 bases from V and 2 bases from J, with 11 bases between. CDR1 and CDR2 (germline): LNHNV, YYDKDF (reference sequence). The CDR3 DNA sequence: TGTGCCACCAGCAGAGATCAAACAGCCCCCTACGAGCAGTACTTC. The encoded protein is CATSRDQTAPYEQYF. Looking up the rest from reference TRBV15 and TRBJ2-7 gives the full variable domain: DAMVIQNPRYQVTQFGKPVTLSCSQTLNHNVMYWYQQKSSQAPKLLFHYYDKDFNNEADTPDNFQSRRPNTSFCFLDIRSPGLGDTAMYLCATSRDQTAPYEQYFGPGTRLTVT.

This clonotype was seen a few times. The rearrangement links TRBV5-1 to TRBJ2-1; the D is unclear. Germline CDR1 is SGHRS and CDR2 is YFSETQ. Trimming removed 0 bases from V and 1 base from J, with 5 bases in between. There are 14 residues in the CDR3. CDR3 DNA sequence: TGCGCCAGCAGCTTGGCGGTGTCCTACAATGAGCAGTTCTTC. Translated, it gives CASSLAVSYNEQFF.

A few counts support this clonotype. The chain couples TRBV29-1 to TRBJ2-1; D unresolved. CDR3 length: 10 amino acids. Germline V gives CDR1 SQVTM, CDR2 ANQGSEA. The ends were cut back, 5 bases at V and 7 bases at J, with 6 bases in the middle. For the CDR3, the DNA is TGCAGCGTTTCTGGGAATGAGCAGTTCTTC. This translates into CSVSGNEQFF.

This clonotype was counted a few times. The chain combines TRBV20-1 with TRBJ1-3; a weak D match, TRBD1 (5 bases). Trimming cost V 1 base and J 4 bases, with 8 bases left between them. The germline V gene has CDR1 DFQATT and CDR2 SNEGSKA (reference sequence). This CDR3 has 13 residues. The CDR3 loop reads CSARARTGNTIYF. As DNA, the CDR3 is TGCAGTGCTAGAGCGCGGACAGGAAACACCATATATTTT.